The next 5 T cell receptor beta chains were all read from a single sample in a study of cytomegalovirus exposure and HLA in healthy donors. The PCR was carried out with 60 Vbeta primers and 13 Jbeta primers. Profiled with immunoSEQ multiplex PCR; TCRdb holds only in-frame clones, not every one. The sample lists about 280,000 clones; roughly 89% were seen once. Specimen: PBMCs. These receptor sequences come from a woman between 18 and 29 years old in good health and CMV-seronegative.

On this clone: The same CDR3 can be traced to other DNA sequences in this sample. V and J are TRBV6-5 and TRBJ1-4; D is uncertain. The CDR3 is made up of 15 amino acids. In germline, CDR1 is MNHEY, CDR2 SVGAGI. V lost 5 bases and J 2 bases, leaving 12 bases between the germline ends. This chain's CDR3 is CASSATTPTNEKLFF. In DNA, the CDR3 is TGTGCCAGCAGTGCCACGACTCCGACTAATGAAAAACTGTTTTTT.

The chain is built from TRBV7-8 and TRBJ1-1; D remains unclear. This CDR3 contains 13 residues. The V gene's germline CDR1 is SGHVS and CDR2 FQNEAQ. Trimming stripped 0 bases from V and 4 bases from J, with 6 bases between. CDR3 DNA sequence: TGTGCCAGCAGCTTAGCAATCGGCACTGAAGCTTTCTTT. Translation gives CASSLAIGTEAFF.

This sequence joins TRBV10-3 and TRBJ1-1; maybe TRBD1 (5 bases). Germline assignment: CDR1 ENHRY and CDR2 SYGVKD. The CDR3 has 11 amino acids. Trimming left V 8 bases short and J 10 bases short, with 14 bases between. The CDR3 DNA is TGTGCCATCGGAGGGGAGTACGGAGCTTTCTTT. The encoded protein is CAIGGEYGAFF.

The chain uses TRBV7-8 and TRBJ2-7; 9 bases map to TRBD2. The CDR3 has 16 residues. The V segment lost 1 base and the J segment 0 bases; nucleotides outside the gene matches: 4. CDR1 and CDR2 from the germline V gene are SGHVS and FQNEAQ. In nucleotides, the CDR3 is TGTGCCAGCAGCTTAGGGGGGACTAGCAGCTCCTACGAGCAGTACTTC. Protein sequence: CASSLGGTSSSYEQYF.

The V and J genes are TRBV9 and TRBJ1-3, with D unclear. The CDR3 is 17 residues long. Per the germline V gene, CDR1 is SGDLS and CDR2 is YYNGEE. The V and J ends lost 3 bases and 8 bases respectively, with 24 bases between them. The CDR3, as DNA: TGTGCCAGCAGCGCCCTCGATCGAGGTTTGGGAGGATACACCATATATTTT. Protein: CASSALDRGLGGYTIYF.